The 25 T cell receptor beta chains listed next were all sequenced from one sample in a study of cytomegalovirus exposure and HLA in healthy donors. PCR primers comprised 60 Vbeta and 13 Jbeta primers. Sequencing was performed with immunoSEQ multiplex PCR; in TCRdb, only in-frame clones are kept and a portion is missing. The sample lists around 180,000 clones; roughly 80% were seen once. Sequenced: PBMCs. Receptors originate from a boy younger than 18 in good health and CMV-seronegative.

The rearrangement links TRBV2 to TRBJ1-5, with D possibly matching TRBD1 (5 bases). This CDR3 region has 15 residues. Germline lookup yields CDR1 SNHLY and CDR2 FYNNEI. Trimming stripped 1 base from V and 0 bases from J, with 7 bases between. CDR3 nucleotide sequence: TGTGCCAGCAGTGAAGGGCAGGGTAGCAATCAGCCCCAGCATTTT. Protein: CASSEGQGSNQPQHF.

The CDR3 loop is CASSISLGTRGNQPQHF. In DNA, the CDR3 is TGTGCCAGTAGTATTTCTTTGGGGACAAGAGGCAATCAGCCCCAGCATTTT. This chain links TRBV19 with TRBJ1-5; possible D gene TRBD1, 6 bases. Deletions cut 3 bases from V and 2 bases from J, with 17 bases between. This CDR3 is built from 17 residues. CDR1 is LNHDA and CDR2 is SQIVND in the germline V gene (reference sequence).

This clone showed up just once. The rearrangement uses TRBV9 and TRBJ1-2; D is uncertain. Germline V gene lookup returns CDR1 SGDLS and CDR2 YYNGEE. CDR3 length: 13 residues. V lost 5 bases to trimming and J lost 3 bases, with 11 bases between them. Here the CDR3 reads CASSYIEHYGYTF. The CDR3 DNA reads TGTGCCAGCAGTTATATAGAACACTATGGCTACACCTTC.

The chain uses TRBV2 and TRBJ2-1, with 7 bases fitting TRBD2. The CDR3 consists of 13 residues. Trimming cost V 7 bases and J 8 bases; bases outside gene matches: 8. The germline V gene has CDR1 SNHLY and CDR2 FYNNEI. The CDR3 reads CASIPGGPHEQFF. CDR3 nucleotides: TGTGCCAGCATCCCGGGAGGTCCTCATGAGCAGTTCTTC.

This clone was detected once. The chain recombines TRBV28 with TRBJ1-5, with TRBD1 identical over 8 bases. CDR3 length: 16 residues. V shed 4 bases, J shed 3 bases, and the junction held 8 bases outside the gene matches. Germline V gene lookup returns CDR1 MDHEN and CDR2 SYDVKM. The DNA of the CDR3 is TGTGCCAGCAGTTCCGCGACAGGGGCTAACAATCAGCCCCAGCATTTT. Translation gives CASSSATGANNQPQHF.

The chain is built from TRBV5-1 and TRBJ2-2; 14 bases match TRBD2. Germline CDR1 reads SGHRS; CDR2 reads YFSETQ. The J segment lost 3 bases and the V segment lost 0 bases, leaving 4 bases of the junction unmatched. The CDR3 consists of 18 residues. The CDR3 region is CASSLGLAGGFDTGELFF. CDR3 DNA: TGCGCCAGCAGCTTGGGACTAGCGGGGGGGTTCGACACCGGGGAGCTGTTTTTT.

The chain couples TRBV4-1 to TRBJ2-7, with a weak D call TRBD2 (5 bases). V was pared by 5 bases and J by 6 bases, with 17 bases between. Per the germline V gene, CDR1 is MGHRA and CDR2 is YSYEKL. The CDR3 contains 14 residues. The CDR3 reads CASSSLRSAVEQYF. The CDR3 bases are TGCGCCAGCAGCTCTCTCAGGTCAGCGGTCGAGCAGTACTTC.

The chain is built from TRBV28 and TRBJ2-5; D is perhaps TRBD2 (6 bases). Germline CDR1 MDHEN, CDR2 SYDVKM. The CDR3 is 17 amino acids. Trimming shortened V by 2 bases and J by 5 bases, and 21 bases separated the two germline ends. The CDR3 DNA is TGTGCCAGCAGTTTAAGGCTCCCGGGACTCAACGGGGAGACCCAGTACTTC. It translates to CASSLRLPGLNGETQYF.

This sequence joins TRBV18 and TRBJ2-1; D may be TRBD1 (5 bases). Germline V gene sequence: CDR1 KGHSH, CDR2 LQKENI. Trimming took off 2 bases at V and 3 bases at J, with 11 bases between the two ends. This CDR3 is built from 15 residues. This chain's CDR3 is CASSPGQGDYNEQFF. As DNA, the CDR3 is TGTGCCAGCTCACCAGGCCAGGGTGACTACAATGAGCAGTTCTTC.

This chain uses TRBV15 with TRBJ1-1, with D unresolved. CDR1 LNHNV and CDR2 YYDKDF come from the germline V gene (reference sequence). The CDR3 totals 12 residues. Trimming took off 3 bases at V and 3 bases at J, with 5 bases between the two ends. CDR3 DNA: TGTGCCACCAGCAGCGGGTACACTGAAGCTTTCTTT. This translates into CATSSGYTEAFF.

The chain recombines TRBV5-6 with TRBJ2-5; 7 bases are a match to TRBD2. The CDR3 spans 14 residues. CDR1 is SGHDT, CDR2 YYEEEE, per germline. With V trimmed by 5 bases and J by 5 bases, 9 bases remained unmatched. The CDR3 DNA follows: TGTGCCAGCAGGCCGGCGGGAGTTTGGGAGACCCAGTACTTC. It encodes CASRPAGVWETQYF.

The J gene is TRBJ2-5, the V gene TRBV11-2; TRBD1 matches at 8 bases. Trimming took 3 bases from V and 1 from J; bases not matched to a gene: 7. The germline CDR1 and CDR2 sequences are SGHAT and FQNNGV. The CDR3 extends over 16 amino acids. CDR3: CASSFIGQGGQETQYF. CDR3 bases: TGTGCCAGCAGCTTTATCGGACAGGGAGGCCAAGAGACCCAGTACTTC.

The sample holds one count of this clone. Other DNA sequences in this sample translate to the same CDR3. This chain joins TRBV30 and TRBJ2-5; 14 nucleotides match TRBD2. With 0 bases clipped from V and 6 bases from J, the junction kept 9 bases outside the gene matches. The CDR3 sequence is 17 residues long. Germline CDR1 and CDR2: GTSNPN and SVGIG (reference sequence). The CDR3 loop reads CAWSVRLAGGPPQTQYF. DNA of the CDR3: TGTGCCTGGAGTGTGAGACTAGCGGGAGGGCCCCCGCAGACCCAGTACTTC.

The chain uses TRBV6-1 and TRBJ2-6; TRBD1 matches at 7 bases. The CDR3 loop spans 14 amino acids. CDR1 is MNHNS and CDR2 is SASEGT in the germline V gene. Trimming took 6 bases from V and 2 from J; bases not matched to a gene: 1. The CDR3 region is CASSDRAGANVLTF. Here the CDR3 DNA reads TGTGCCAGCAGCGACAGGGCTGGGGCCAACGTCCTGACTTTC.

On this clone itself: The junction shows a germline mismatch at one end, possibly a read error. The V call is TRBV7-9, the J call TRBJ2-7; tentatively, D is TRBD2 (6 bases). The CDR3 sequence is 12 residues long. Looked up from germline, CDR1 is SEHNR and CDR2 is FQNEAQ (reference sequence). The CDR3 sequence is CSSSLGGNEQYF. DNA for the CDR3: TGTTCCAGCAGCTTAGGAGGGAACGAGCAGTACTTC. The variable domain in full, completed from reference TRBV7-9 and TRBJ2-7, reads DTGVSQNPRHKITKRGQNVTFRCDPISEHNRLYWYRQTLGQGPEFLTYFQNEAQLEKSRLLSDRFSAERPKGSFSTLEIQRTEQGDSAMYLCSSSLGGNEQYFGPGTRLTVT.

The gene calls are TRBV6-4 and TRBJ1-1, with D possibly matching TRBD1 (5 bases). This CDR3 is 14 amino acids long. V lost 2 bases and J 8 bases, leaving 15 bases between the germline ends. Per the germline V gene, CDR1 is MRHNA and CDR2 is SNTAGT. The CDR3 DNA follows: TGTGCCAGCAGTGACGGGGCCGAGCGGGGGGAAGCTTTCTTT. Amino acids: CASSDGAERGEAFF.

There are a few counts of this clone. The gene calls are TRBV5-6 and TRBJ1-2; no firm D call. The CDR3 has 14 residues. Trimming removed 0 bases at V and 0 bases at J, with 6 bases between. CDR1 is SGHDT, CDR2 YYEEEE, per germline. The chain's CDR3 is CASSLVGANYGYTF. In nucleotides, the CDR3 is TGTGCCAGCAGCTTGGTAGGAGCTAACTATGGCTACACCTTC.

This chain connects TRBV5-8 to TRBJ1-2, with TRBD1 as a possible D gene (6 bases). The germline gives CDR1 SGHTS, CDR2 YDEGEE. Trimming shortened V by 0 bases and J by 5 bases, and 11 bases separated the two germline ends. CDR3 length: 14 residues. The CDR3 loop is CASSLADRTYGYTF. The CDR3 nucleotides are TGTGCCAGCAGCTTGGCCGACAGGACTTATGGCTACACCTTC.

This sequence joins TRBV19 and TRBJ2-2; 9 nucleotides agree with TRBD2. V lost 2 bases and J lost 5; bases outside the gene matches: 0. The CDR3 sequence is 14 residues long. Germline lookup yields CDR1 LNHDA and CDR2 SQIVND (reference sequence). The CDR3 is CASSILAGTGELFF. Here the CDR3 DNA reads TGTGCCAGTAGTATACTAGCGGGAACCGGGGAGCTGTTTTTT.

The chain is built from TRBV30 and TRBJ1-3; no firm D call. The CDR3 length is 15 residues. Germline values: CDR1 GTSNPN, CDR2 SVGIG (reference sequence). V was clipped by 2 bases and J by 0 bases, with 11 bases between them. CDR3 residues: CAWSKMAGSGNTIYF. For the CDR3, the DNA is TGTGCCTGGAGTAAAATGGCAGGCTCTGGAAACACCATATATTTT.

This clone came up once. One end of the junction is discordant with germline, which a read error may explain. V and J are TRBV7-7 and TRBJ2-1; TRBD2 agrees at 14 bases. CDR1 is SSHAT and CDR2 is FNYEAQ in the germline V gene (reference sequence). The CDR3 extends over 15 amino acids. CDR3 sequence: CASSFGTSGRSEQFF. The CDR3 region has the DNA TGTGCTAGCAGCTTTGGGACTAGCGGGAGAAGTGAGCAGTTCTTC.

V gene TRBV15 combines with J gene TRBJ2-7, with a possible D match to TRBD1 (5 bases). The length of the CDR3 is 15 residues. V lost 4 bases to trimming and J lost 3 bases, with 16 bases between them. From germline, CDR1 is LNHNV and CDR2 YYDKDF (reference sequence). CDR3 in amino acids: CATSNYRSGVYEQYF. CDR3 DNA: TGTGCCACCAGCAACTACAGGTCTGGGGTCTACGAGCAGTACTTC.

The chain combines TRBV2 with TRBJ2-5; 7 bases map to TRBD2. CDR3 length: 16 residues. V was pared by 7 bases and J by 5 bases, with 16 bases of the junction left unmatched. Germline V gives CDR1 SNHLY, CDR2 FYNNEI. The CDR3 loop reads CASNVIGRSFPETQYF. CDR3 nucleotide sequence: TGTGCCAGCAACGTCATCGGGAGGTCCTTTCCGGAGACCCAGTACTTC.

This sequence joins TRBV6-1 and TRBJ1-5; D might be TRBD1 (5 bases). CDR3 length: 12 residues. V was shortened by 6 bases and J by 10 bases, with 13 bases between the two germline ends. CDR1 MNHNS and CDR2 SASEGT come from the germline V gene. CDR3 loop: CASRIERTPQHF. For the CDR3, the DNA is TGTGCCAGCAGGATAGAAAGGACACCCCAGCATTTT.

The chain joins TRBV27 to TRBJ2-2, with 13 bases matching TRBD2. Germline V gives CDR1 MNHEY, CDR2 SMNVEV (reference sequence). J lost 6 bases, V lost 6 bases, and 1 base had no gene match. The CDR3 sequence is 14 residues long. The CDR3 DNA reads TGTGCCAGCAGACTAGCGGGAGGGTCCGGGGAGCTGTTTTTT. It is translated as CASRLAGGSGELFF.